The next 14 T cell receptor beta chains were all read from a single sample in a study of graft-versus-host responses after intestinal transplantation. Clones were read by immunoSEQ multiplex PCR, and TCRdb kept only the in-frame ones, dropping some. The table records 90,000 to 120,000 clones, roughly 86% of them present only once. For these receptors, no antigen is known. Specimen: unstimulated CD4+ T cells sorted from spleen or lymph node cells, collected before transplant. The origin of the receptors is a human donor who was the organ donor for an intestinal transplant.

The chain links TRBV5-1 to TRBJ2-5, with D possibly being TRBD1 (9 bases). The CDR3 is 16 residues long. CDR1 is SGHRS and CDR2 is YFSETQ in the germline V gene. Deletions cut 4 bases from V and 2 bases from J, with 18 bases between. CDR3 sequence (DNA): TGCGCCAGCAGCAGGGACAGGGCGGGGGGTCAAGAGACCCAGTACTTC. It specifies CASSRDRAGGQETQYF.

This chain joins TRBV7-2 and TRBJ2-1; D unclear. The CDR3 has 13 amino acids. V was pared by 2 bases and J by 10 bases, with 12 bases between. CDR1 is SGHTA, CDR2 FQGNSA, per germline. CDR3 protein: CASSLLGLREQFF. The CDR3 DNA follows: TGTGCCAGCAGCTTATTAGGGCTACGAGAGCAGTTCTTC.

The V and J genes are TRBV18 and TRBJ1-2; 8 bases are shared with TRBD1. CDR1 and CDR2 from the germline V gene are KGHSH and LQKENI. V lost 3 bases, J lost 3 bases, and 3 bases stayed unmatched. There are 14 residues in the CDR3. The CDR3 region has the DNA TGTGCCAGCTCACCCCAGACAGGGGACTATGGCTACACCTTC. Encoded protein: CASSPQTGDYGYTF. Looking up the rest from reference TRBV18 and TRBJ1-2 gives the full variable domain: NAGVMQNPRHLVRRRGQEARLRCSPMKGHSHVYWYRQLPEEGLKFMVYLQKENIIDESGMPKERFSAEFPKEGPSILRIQQVVRGDSAAYFCASSPQTGDYGYTFGSGTRLTVV.

This chain connects TRBV5-6 to TRBJ1-2; no clear D. V lost 2 bases and J lost 14, with 22 bases in between. Germline CDR1 SGHDT, CDR2 YYEEEE. CDR3 length equals 14 residues. The CDR3 nucleotides are TGTGCCAGCAGCTTAAGAGGCAGGTTCCACTATCAAACCTTC. It translates to CASSLRGRFHYQTF.

This clone was found once. The chain links TRBV25-1 to TRBJ2-3, with D unresolved. V dropped 2 bases and J dropped 0 bases, with 6 bases sitting between them. Germline V gene data show CDR1 as MGHDK and CDR2 as SYGVNS. This CDR3 region has 14 residues. CDR3 bases: TGTGCCAGCAGTGAACCCACTAGCACAGATACGCAGTATTTT. The encoded protein is CASSEPTSTDTQYF.

The chain uses TRBV19 and TRBJ1-5; 8 nucleotides agree with TRBD1. V dropped 2 bases and J dropped 2; count of bases not matched to a gene: 2. The CDR3 contains 15 residues. Germline assignment: CDR1 LNHDA and CDR2 SQIVND (reference sequence). The CDR3 DNA is TGTGCCAGTAGTATAAGGGGACAGGGCAATCAGCCCCAGCATTTT. This translates into CASSIRGQGNQPQHF.

This clone was observed once. CDR3 protein: CASRSRGSPGELFF. DNA of the CDR3: TGTGCCAGCAGGAGTCGGGGGAGTCCCGGGGAGCTGTTTTTT. This chain joins TRBV11-3 and TRBJ2-2; D is possibly TRBD2 (6 bases). This CDR3 is 14 amino acids long. The germline V gene encodes CDR1 SGHNT and CDR2 YENEEA. Trimming removed 6 bases at V and 6 bases at J, with 14 bases between.

This clone was picked up one time. This sequence joins TRBV7-9 and TRBJ2-6; no clear D gene. Germline assignment: CDR1 SEHNR and CDR2 FQNEAQ (reference sequence). There are 19 residues in the CDR3. V lost 5 bases and J 5 bases, leaving 25 bases between the germline ends. The CDR3 loop is CASSVAEYHEQSRANVLTF. Written as DNA, the CDR3 is TGTGCCAGCAGCGTCGCGGAATACCATGAACAAAGTCGGGCCAACGTCCTGACTTTC.

A remark on this clone: Other DNA sequences in the same sample also yield this CDR3. The chain combines TRBV14 with TRBJ2-5; a weak D match, TRBD2 (5 bases). The CDR3 is 14 residues long. Trimming shortened V by 4 bases and J by 5 bases, and 14 bases separated the two germline ends. CDR1 SGHDN and CDR2 FVKESK come from the germline V gene. The chain's CDR3 is CASSPRWAGETQYF. The CDR3 DNA is TGTGCCAGCAGCCCTAGATGGGCGGGTGAGACCCAGTACTTC.

In its sample, this clone was seen a few times. CDR3 residues: CASIRWARENEKLFF. The CDR3 DNA sequence: TGTGCCAGCATAAGGTGGGCCAGGGAAAATGAAAAACTGTTTTTT. The J gene is TRBJ1-4, the V gene TRBV2; the D gene is possibly TRBD1 (5 bases). CDR3 length equals 15 residues. V lost 7 bases and J 5 bases, leaving 17 bases between the germline ends. CDR1 is SNHLY and CDR2 is FYNNEI in the germline V gene.

J is TRBJ2-6 and V is TRBV10-3; D uncertain. The CDR3 covers 16 residues. Germline-derived CDR1 and CDR2 are ENHRY and SYGVKD. V was trimmed by 3 bases and J by 1 base, leaving 10 bases between them. The CDR3 DNA is TGTGCCATCAGTGATTCGAAGGAGTCTGGGGCCAACGTCCTGACTTTC. The encoded protein is CAISDSKESGANVLTF.

The V and J genes are TRBV7-9 and TRBJ2-5; D gene unclear. Germline V gene data show CDR1 as SEHNR and CDR2 as FQNEAQ (reference sequence). V was shortened by 0 bases and J by 5 bases, with 1 base between the two germline ends. The CDR3 is 11 amino acids. The CDR3 sequence: CASSLAETQYF. The CDR3 DNA follows: TGTGCCAGCAGCTTAGCTGAGACCCAGTACTTC.

This chain links TRBV5-6 with TRBJ1-1, with a possible D match to TRBD1 (6 bases). Germline V CDR1 and CDR2: SGHDT, YYEEEE. Trimming left V 4 bases short and J 2 bases short, with 12 bases between. The CDR3 length is 14 residues. The CDR3 reads CASSTTGDNTEAFF. In DNA, the CDR3 is TGTGCCAGCAGCACGACAGGAGATAACACTGAAGCTTTCTTT. Looking up the rest from reference TRBV5-6 and TRBJ1-1 gives the full variable domain: DAGVTQSPTHLIKTRGQQVTLRCSPKSGHDTVSWYQQALGQGPQFIFQYYEEEERQRGNFPDRFSGHQFPNYSSELNVNALLLGDSALYLCASSTTGDNTEAFFGQGTRLTVV.

The chain couples TRBV30 to TRBJ2-1; D gene unclear. Trimming removed 5 bases from V and 7 bases from J, with 9 bases in between. The CDR3 has 11 residues. Germline V lookup: CDR1 GTSNPN, CDR2 SVGIG (reference sequence). The CDR3 DNA sequence: TGTGCCTGGGCCTCTGCAAATGAGCAGTTCTTC. Its protein product is CAWASANEQFF.